This is a list of T cell receptor beta chains from one sample in a study of cytomegalovirus exposure and HLA in healthy donors. This table comes from immunoSEQ multiplex PCR, and its TCRdb copy is limited to in-frame clones, with some not included. The profile shows 100,000 to 150,000 clones, over 70% of them singletons. Sequencing used PBMCs. These receptors originate from a woman aged 18-30 years in good health and CMV-seronegative. Each CDR3 is given with its conserved first and last residue. The D gene is left open where the match is weak. A clone size is listed for some rows: how often the clone was seen (once, few, many), or a class if it is expanded.

once,TRBV7-9,TRBJ2-3,TRBD2,CASAGGSDTQYF,TGTGCCAGCGCGGGAGGGAGCGATACGCAGTATTTT
-,TRBV5-1,TRBJ2-7,TRBD2,CASSLKSSGPEDPSYEQYF,TGCGCCAGCAGCTTGAAGTCTAGCGGTCCCGAGGACCCCTCCTACGAGCAGTACTTC
-,TRBV6-4,TRBJ2-2,TRBD1,CASSGLPGQGTGELFF,TGTGCCAGCAGTGGCCTACCGGGACAGGGGACCGGGGAGCTGTTTTTT
-,TRBV2,TRBJ1-5,-,CASSEVPQPQHF,TGTGCCAGCAGTGAAGTCCCGCAGCCCCAGCATTTT
-,TRBV5-1,TRBJ2-3,TRBD1,CASSLAGQGRDF,TGCGCCAGCAGCTTGGCGGGACAGGGGAGGGATTTT
-,TRBV30,TRBJ2-1,TRBD2,CAWSVAREDEQFF,TGTGCCTGGAGTGTAGCCCGGGAGGATGAGCAGTTCTTC
-,TRBV5-5,TRBJ1-2,-,CASRQTSATAGTF,TGTGCCAGCAGACAAACCTCGGCGACGGCGGGCACCTTC
once,TRBV6-5,TRBJ2-7,TRBD1,CASSGGQGFYEQYF,TGTGCCAGCAGTGGCGGACAGGGCTTTTACGAGCAGTACTTC
-,TRBV6-1,TRBJ2-7,TRBD2,CASSELGLTSGYEQYF,TGTGCCAGCAGTGAACTCGGGTTGACTAGCGGCTACGAGCAGTACTTC
once,TRBV4-1,TRBJ1-5,-,CASSPEQGNQPQHF,TGCGCCAGCAGCCCGGAACAGGGAAACCAGCCCCAGCATTTT
once,TRBV5-4,TRBJ1-2,-,CASSLEVSSFGGGYTF,TGTGCCAGCAGCTTGGAGGTCAGTTCCTTCGGCGGTGGCTACACCTTC
-,TRBV11-3,TRBJ2-2,-,CASSSGPLNTGELFF,TGTGCCAGCAGCTCTGGGCCTCTGAACACCGGGGAGCTGTTTTTT
few,TRBV30,TRBJ2-7,-,CAWTPENSGEQYF,TGTGCCTGGACTCCGGAGAACTCCGGCGAGCAGTACTTC
-,TRBV5-6,TRBJ1-5,TRBD1,CASSSRDRPNQPQHF,TGTGCCAGCAGCTCCCGGGACAGGCCTAATCAGCCCCAGCATTTT
-,TRBV7-8,TRBJ2-1,TRBD2,CASSPSGIGYNEQFF,TGTGCCAGCAGTCCTAGCGGGATAGGTTACAATGAGCAGTTCTTC
-,TRBV5-1,TRBJ1-4,-,CASSVFALGASNEKLFF,TGCGCCAGCAGCGTATTCGCCCTGGGGGCCTCTAATGAAAAACTGTTTTTT
-,TRBV18,TRBJ1-5,-,CASSPNRAGQPQHF,TGTGCCAGCTCACCAAACAGGGCCGGCCAGCCCCAGCATTTT
once,TRBV4-2,TRBJ2-5,-,CASSLRSGETQYF,TGTGCCAGCAGCCTACGGTCAGGAGAGACCCAGTACTTC
few,TRBV19,TRBJ2-2,TRBD1,CASSDEQGAVTGELFF,TGTGCCAGTAGTGATGAGCAGGGGGCAGTCACCGGGGAGCTGTTTTTT
once,TRBV5-1,TRBJ2-5,TRBD1,CASSEGTGGLQRGETQYF,TGCGCCAGCAGCGAGGGGACAGGGGGCCTGCAACGCGGGGAGACCCAGTACTTC
-,TRBV6-5,TRBJ1-5,-,CASAGTQYSNQPQHF,TGTGCCAGCGCCGGGACACAATATAGCAATCAGCCCCAGCATTTT